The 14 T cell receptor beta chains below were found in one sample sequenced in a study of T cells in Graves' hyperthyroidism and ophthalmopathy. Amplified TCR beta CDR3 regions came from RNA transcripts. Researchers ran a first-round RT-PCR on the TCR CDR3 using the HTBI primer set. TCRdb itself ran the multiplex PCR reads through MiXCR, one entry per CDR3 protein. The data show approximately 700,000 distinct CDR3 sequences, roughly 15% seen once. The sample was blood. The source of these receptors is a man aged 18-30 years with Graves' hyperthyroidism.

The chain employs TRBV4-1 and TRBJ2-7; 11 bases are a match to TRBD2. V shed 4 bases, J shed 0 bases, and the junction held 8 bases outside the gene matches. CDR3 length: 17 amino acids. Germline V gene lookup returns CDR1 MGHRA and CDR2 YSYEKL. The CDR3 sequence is CASSRGLLAGDSYEQYF. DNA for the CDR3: TGCGCCAGCAGCCGGGGCTTACTAGCGGGAGACTCCTACGAGCAGTACTTC.

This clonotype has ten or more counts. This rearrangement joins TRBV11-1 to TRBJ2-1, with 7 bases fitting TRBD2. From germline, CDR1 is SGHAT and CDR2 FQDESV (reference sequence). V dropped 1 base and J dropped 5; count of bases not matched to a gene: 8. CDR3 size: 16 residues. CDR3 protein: CASSLEASGPHNEQFF. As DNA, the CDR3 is TGTGCCAGCAGCTTAGAGGCTAGCGGACCCCACAATGAGCAGTTCTTC.

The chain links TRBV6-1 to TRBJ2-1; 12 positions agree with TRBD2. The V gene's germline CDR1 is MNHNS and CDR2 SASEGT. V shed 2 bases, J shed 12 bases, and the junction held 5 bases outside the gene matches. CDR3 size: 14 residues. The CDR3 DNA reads TGTGCCAGCAGTGAATCGGCTAGCGGGAGGGGGCAGTTCTTC. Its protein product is CASSESASGRGQFF.

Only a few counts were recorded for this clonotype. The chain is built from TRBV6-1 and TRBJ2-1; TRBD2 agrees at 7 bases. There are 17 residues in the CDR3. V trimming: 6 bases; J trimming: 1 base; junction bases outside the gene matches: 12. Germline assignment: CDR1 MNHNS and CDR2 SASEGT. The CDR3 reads CASRISGREWSYNEQFF. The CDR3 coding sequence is TGTGCCAGCAGAATAAGTGGGCGGGAGTGGTCCTACAATGAGCAGTTCTTC.

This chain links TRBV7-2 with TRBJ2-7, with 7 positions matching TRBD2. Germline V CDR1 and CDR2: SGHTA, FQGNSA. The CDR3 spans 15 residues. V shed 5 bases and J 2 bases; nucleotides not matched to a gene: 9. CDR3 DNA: TGTGCCAGCAGCCCCTTCGCGGGAGCCGCCTACGAGCAGTACTTC. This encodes CASSPFAGAAYEQYF.

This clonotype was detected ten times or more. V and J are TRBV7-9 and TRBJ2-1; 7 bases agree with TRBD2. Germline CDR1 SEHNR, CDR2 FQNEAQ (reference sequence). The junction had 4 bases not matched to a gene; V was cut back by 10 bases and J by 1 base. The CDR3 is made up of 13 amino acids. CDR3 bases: TGTGCCATTCAGCGGGATTCCTACAATGAGCAGTTCTTC. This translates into CAIQRDSYNEQFF.

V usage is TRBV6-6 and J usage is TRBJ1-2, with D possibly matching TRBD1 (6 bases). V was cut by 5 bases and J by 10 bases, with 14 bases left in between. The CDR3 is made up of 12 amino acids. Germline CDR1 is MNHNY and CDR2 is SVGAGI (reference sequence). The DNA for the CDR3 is TGTGCCAGCAGTAACCTCGCAGGGGACTACACCTTC. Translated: CASSNLAGDYTF.

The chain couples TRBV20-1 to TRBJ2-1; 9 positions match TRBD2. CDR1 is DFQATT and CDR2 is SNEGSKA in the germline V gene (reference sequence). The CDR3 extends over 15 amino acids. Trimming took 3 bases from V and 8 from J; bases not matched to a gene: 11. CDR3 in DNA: TGCAGTGCTAGTAGCCCAGCGGGAGGCCCTGATGAGCAGTTCTTC. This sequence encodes CSASSPAGGPDEQFF.

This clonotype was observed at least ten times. This CDR3 is CASSPGTASAYAFF. Here the CDR3 DNA reads TGTGCCAGCTCACCGGGGACAGCGTCGGCCTACGCTTTCTTT. The gene calls are TRBV18 and TRBJ1-1, with 7 bases fitting TRBD1. This CDR3 contains 14 residues. V gave up 3 bases and J gave up 11 bases; unmatched junction bases: 12. The germline gives CDR1 KGHSH, CDR2 LQKENI.

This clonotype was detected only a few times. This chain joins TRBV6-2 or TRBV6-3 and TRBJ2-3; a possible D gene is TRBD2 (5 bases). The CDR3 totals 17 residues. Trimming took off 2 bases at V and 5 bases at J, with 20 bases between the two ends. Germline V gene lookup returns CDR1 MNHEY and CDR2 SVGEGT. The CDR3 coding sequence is TGTGCCAGCAGTTACCCCCAGAGGGCTGCGCATGGAGATACGCAGTATTTT. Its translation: CASSYPQRAAHGDTQYF.

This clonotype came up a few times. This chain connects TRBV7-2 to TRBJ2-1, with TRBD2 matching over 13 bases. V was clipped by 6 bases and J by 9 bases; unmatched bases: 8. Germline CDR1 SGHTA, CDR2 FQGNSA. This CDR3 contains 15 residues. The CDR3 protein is CASRLGTSGKGEQFF. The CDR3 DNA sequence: TGTGCCAGCAGACTCGGGACTAGCGGGAAGGGTGAGCAGTTCTTC. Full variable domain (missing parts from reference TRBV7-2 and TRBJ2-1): GAGVSQSPSNKVTEKGKDVELRCDPISGHTALYWYRQSLGQGLEFLIYFQGNSAPDKSGLPSDRFSAERTGGSVSTLTIQRTQQEDSAVYLCASRLGTSGKGEQFFGPGTRLTVL.

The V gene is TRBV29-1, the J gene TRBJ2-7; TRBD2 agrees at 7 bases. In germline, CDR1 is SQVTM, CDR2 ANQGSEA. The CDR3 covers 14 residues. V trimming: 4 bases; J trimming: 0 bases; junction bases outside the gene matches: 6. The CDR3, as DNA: TGCAGCGTTGTAGGGCTAGCGGACTCCTACGAGCAGTACTTC. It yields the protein CSVVGLADSYEQYF.

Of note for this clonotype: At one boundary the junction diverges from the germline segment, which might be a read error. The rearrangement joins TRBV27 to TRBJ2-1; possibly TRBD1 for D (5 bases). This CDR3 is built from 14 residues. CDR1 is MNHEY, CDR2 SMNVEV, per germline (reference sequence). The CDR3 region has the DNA TGTGCCAGCAATTTATCGGTCCAGGGCAATGAGCAGTTCTTC. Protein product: CASNLSVQGNEQFF.

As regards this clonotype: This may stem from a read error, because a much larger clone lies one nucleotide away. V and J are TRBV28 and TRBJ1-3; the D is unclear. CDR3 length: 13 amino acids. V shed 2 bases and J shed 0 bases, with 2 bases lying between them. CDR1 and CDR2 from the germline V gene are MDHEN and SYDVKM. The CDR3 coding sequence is TGTGCCAGCAGTTTAATCTCTGGAAACACCATATATTTT. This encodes CASSLISGNTIYF. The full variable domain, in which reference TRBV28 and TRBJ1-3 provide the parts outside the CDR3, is DVKVTQSSRYLVKRTGEKVFLECVQDMDHENMFWYRQDPGLGLRLIYFSYDVKMKEKGDIPEGYSVSREKKERFSLILESASTNQTSMYLCASSLISGNTIYFGEGSWLTVV.